The rows below give T cell receptor beta chains drawn from one sample of a study of T-cell memory formation after mild COVID-19. TCRdb re-called the 5' RACE reads through MiXCR, storing one row per CDR3 protein. The table lists some 150,000 distinct CDR3 sequences, 15% to 20% of them singletons, with about 2.1% in the top ten. Sequenced: PBMCs or a T cell subset sorted from them (not recorded which). All receptors derive from an adult woman who had mild COVID-19 (a few samples of this study predate the infection). Cell type and time point are not known. Each CDR3 is given with its conserved first and last residue.

V	J	CDR3
TRBV5-1	TRBJ2-1	CASTKAGGGSSYNEQFF
TRBV9	TRBJ2-3	CASSVARLGRDTQYF
TRBV6-5	TRBJ1-2	CASSSPSDATNYGYTF
TRBV4-3	TRBJ2-7	CASSQRTGIGYEQYF
TRBV12-3/TRBV12-4	TRBJ1-3	CASSSLSGNTIYF
TRBV18	TRBJ2-7	CASSPRGRNEQYF
TRBV12-3/TRBV12-4	TRBJ1-2	CASSLRTGLWYGYTF
TRBV7-9	TRBJ1-1	CASSLTWGVAEAFF
TRBV4-2	TRBJ1-1	CASSQMALSGVTEAFF
TRBV7-2	TRBJ1-2	CASSLAPDGNYGYTF
TRBV7-2	TRBJ2-7	CASSFRQGRNEQYF
TRBV20-1	TRBJ1-1	CSATVLIAEAFF
TRBV20-1	TRBJ1-2	CSAPPQVNHGYTF
TRBV29-1	TRBJ2-7	CSVAPGQGRYEQYF
TRBV4-2	TRBJ1-2	CASSQETRIPYGYTF
TRBV4-3	TRBJ2-1	CASSPATGGGEQFF
TRBV29-1	TRBJ1-2	CSVVPVPNYGYTF
TRBV28	TRBJ2-3	CASSDPTRHTDTQYF
TRBV24-1	TRBJ2-2	CATSDRTNQALTGELFF
TRBV20-1	TRBJ2-5	CSASSVAGRKTQYF
TRBV11-2	TRBJ2-1	CASSSGTNNEQFF
TRBV12-3/TRBV12-4	TRBJ2-7	CASSFLRGGEQYF
TRBV12-3/TRBV12-4	TRBJ2-1	CASSRQPGPLSLMDF
TRBV6-2/TRBV6-3	TRBJ2-1	CGSGRPSYNEQFF
TRBV12-3/TRBV12-4	TRBJ2-2	CASRPTSGSAGELFF
TRBV4-2	TRBJ2-5	CASSFTASGGALKETQYF
TRBV5-1	TRBJ2-5	CASSYNRVGETQYF
TRBV12-3/TRBV12-4	TRBJ1-1	CASSLLAGVATEAFF
TRBV7-2	TRBJ1-2	CASSLDPYGYTF
TRBV29-1	TRBJ2-2	CSVWDANSAGELFF
TRBV6-6	TRBJ2-2	CASKHTGELFF
TRBV6-5	TRBJ2-1	CASSLLAGVGAGSEQFF
TRBV12-5	TRBJ2-5	CASGSGRGKETQYF
TRBV4-3	TRBJ2-7	CASAAEQGFSYEQYF
TRBV24-1	TRBJ2-2	CATAGFLTGELFF
TRBV20-1	TRBJ1-4	CSARQGANEKLFF
TRBV7-2	TRBJ2-3	CASSPGPNQMGTQYF